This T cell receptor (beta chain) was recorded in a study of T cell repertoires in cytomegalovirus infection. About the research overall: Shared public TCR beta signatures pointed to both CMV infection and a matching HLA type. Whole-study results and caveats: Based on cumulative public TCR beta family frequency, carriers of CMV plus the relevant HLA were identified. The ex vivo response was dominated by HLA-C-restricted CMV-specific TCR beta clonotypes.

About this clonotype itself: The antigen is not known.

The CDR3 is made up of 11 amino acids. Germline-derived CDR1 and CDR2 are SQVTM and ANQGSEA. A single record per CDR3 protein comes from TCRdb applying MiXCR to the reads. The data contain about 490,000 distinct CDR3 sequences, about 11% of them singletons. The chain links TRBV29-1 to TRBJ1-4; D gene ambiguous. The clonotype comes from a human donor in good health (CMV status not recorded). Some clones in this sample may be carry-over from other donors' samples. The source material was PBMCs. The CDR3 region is CMGRTNEKLFF. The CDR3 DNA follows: TGCATGGGGAGGACTAATGAAAAACTGTTTTTT.